The 5 T cell receptor beta chains presented below share a single source sample, sequenced in a study of Ad26.COV2.S vaccination and SARS-CoV-2 variants. Clones were sequenced by immunoSEQ multiplex PCR, and TCRdb holds only the in-frame ones, with some missing. The sample yields roughly 270,000 clones, approximately 87% seen once. Treatment of the sample: about 20 received Ad26.COV2.S at low or high dose, single or two shots; several received placebo; per-sample allocation not given. Each sample was drawn 63 days after the first injection (of vaccine or placebo). This specimen was peripheral blood, taken in a trial of Ad26.COV2.S vaccine versus placebo. The receptors derive from a person between 18 and 65 years old who received the Ad26.COV2.S COVID-19 vaccine or a placebo.

The V and J genes are TRBV9 and TRBJ2-2; D is ambiguous. Germline lookup yields CDR1 SGDLS and CDR2 YYNGEE. The CDR3 contains 13 residues. V gave up 0 bases and J gave up 5 bases, with 5 bases separating them. The CDR3 coding sequence is TGTGCCAGCAGCGTAGAAGGGACCGGGGAGCTGTTTTTT. As protein: CASSVEGTGELFF.

The chain recombines TRBV5-1 with TRBJ1-2; the D gene is possibly TRBD1 (6 bases). Germline V lookup: CDR1 SGHRS, CDR2 YFSETQ. With 1 base removed from V and 5 bases from J, the gap between germline ends came to 18 bases. The CDR3 covers 16 residues. CDR3 sequence: CASSLSEQGSWYGYTF. CDR3 bases: TGCGCCAGCAGCTTGAGTGAACAGGGATCTTGGTATGGCTACACCTTC.

This clone was seen a single time. The V gene is TRBV9, the J gene TRBJ2-7, with 11 bases matching TRBD2. The CDR3 consists of 14 residues. With 4 bases clipped from V and 7 bases from J, the junction kept 7 bases outside the gene matches. Germline CDR1 and CDR2: SGDLS and YYNGEE. CDR3 in DNA: TGTGCCAGCAGCCCTGGACTAGCGGGTAAGGAGCAGTACTTC. Its protein product is CASSPGLAGKEQYF.

The rearrangement joins TRBV18 to TRBJ1-1, with D possibly TRBD1 on 6 matching bases. The CDR3 runs 15 residues. Germline V CDR1 and CDR2: KGHSH, LQKENI. With 6 bases removed from V and 6 bases from J, the gap between germline ends came to 20 bases. CDR3 protein: CASSPAPGDRAEAFF. CDR3 DNA: TGTGCCAGCTCCCCTGCACCAGGGGATCGTGCTGAAGCTTTCTTT.

The V gene is TRBV7-9, the J gene TRBJ1-1; D remains unclear. Germline V gives CDR1 SEHNR, CDR2 FQNEAQ (reference sequence). The CDR3 loop spans 14 amino acids. V was pared by 1 base and J by 3 bases, with 9 bases between. The CDR3 loop reads CASSLEIGYTEAFF. As DNA, the CDR3 is TGTGCCAGCAGCTTAGAGATTGGGTACACTGAAGCTTTCTTT.